This TCR beta chain was retrieved from a study of T cell responses to AZD1222 COVID-19 vaccine. Study findings and constraints: At baseline, just a handful of AZD1222 recipients tested seropositive. Repertoire sampling was restricted to post-peak T cell response timepoints. Among vaccine-associated CD4 TCRs, coverage spanned spike, with dominance at 160-218 and 743-854.

Measured with immunoSEQ multiplex PCR; TCRdb has only the in-frame clones, and not every one. Counted here are some 120,000 clones, 86% occurring once; the ten biggest clones make up around 3%. Turning to this clone: Its antigen is unidentified.

From germline, CDR1 is KGHSH and CDR2 LQKENI. V lost 1 base, J lost 12 bases, and 15 bases lay in between. The CDR3 sequence is 13 residues long. This receptor was identified in an adult who received the AZD1222 COVID-19 vaccine. The V gene is TRBV18, the J gene TRBJ1-2; no clear D gene. Source: peripheral blood, taken 28 days after the second AZD1222 dose. The CDR3 bases are TGTGCCAGCTCACCACTGGCGGCGGGGATACACACCTTC. Translation: CASSPLAAGIHTF.